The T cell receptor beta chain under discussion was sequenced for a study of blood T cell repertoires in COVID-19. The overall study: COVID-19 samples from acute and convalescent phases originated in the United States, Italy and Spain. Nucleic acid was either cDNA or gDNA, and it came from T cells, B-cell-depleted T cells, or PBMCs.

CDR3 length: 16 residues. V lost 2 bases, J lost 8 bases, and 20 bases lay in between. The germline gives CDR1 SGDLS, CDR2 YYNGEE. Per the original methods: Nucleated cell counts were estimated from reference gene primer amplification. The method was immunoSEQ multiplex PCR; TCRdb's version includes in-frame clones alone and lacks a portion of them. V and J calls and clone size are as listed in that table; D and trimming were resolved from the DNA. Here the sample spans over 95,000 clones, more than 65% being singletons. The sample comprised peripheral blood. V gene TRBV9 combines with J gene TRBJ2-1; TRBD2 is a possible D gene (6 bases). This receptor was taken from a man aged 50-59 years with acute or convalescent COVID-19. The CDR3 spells CASSVEGRKFGHEQFF. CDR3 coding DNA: TGTGCCAGCAGCGTGGAGGGGAGGAAATTTGGCCATGAGCAGTTCTTC.